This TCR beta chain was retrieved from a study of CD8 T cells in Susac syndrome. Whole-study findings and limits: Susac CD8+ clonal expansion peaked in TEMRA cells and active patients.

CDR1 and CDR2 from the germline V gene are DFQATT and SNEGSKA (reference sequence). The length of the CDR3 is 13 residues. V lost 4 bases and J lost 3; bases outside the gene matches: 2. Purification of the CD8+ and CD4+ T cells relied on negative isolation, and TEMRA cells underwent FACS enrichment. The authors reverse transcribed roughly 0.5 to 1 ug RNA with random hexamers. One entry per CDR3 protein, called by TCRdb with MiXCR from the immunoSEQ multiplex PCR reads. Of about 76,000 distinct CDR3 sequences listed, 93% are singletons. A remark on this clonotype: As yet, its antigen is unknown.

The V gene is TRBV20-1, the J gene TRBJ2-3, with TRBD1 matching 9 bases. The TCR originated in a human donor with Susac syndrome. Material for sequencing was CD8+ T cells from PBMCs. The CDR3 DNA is TGCAGTGCTAAACAGGGGGCGACAGATACGCAGTATTTT. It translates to CSAKQGATDTQYF.